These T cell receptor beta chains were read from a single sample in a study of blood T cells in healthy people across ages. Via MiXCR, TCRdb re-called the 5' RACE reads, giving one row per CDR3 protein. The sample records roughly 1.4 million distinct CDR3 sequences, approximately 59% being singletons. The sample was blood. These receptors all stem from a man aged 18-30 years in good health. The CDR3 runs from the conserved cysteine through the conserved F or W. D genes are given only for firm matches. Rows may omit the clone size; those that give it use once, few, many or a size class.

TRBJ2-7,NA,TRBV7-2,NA,CASSLTWDSYEQYF,TGTGCCAGCAGCTTAACCTGGGACTCCTACGAGCAGTACTTC
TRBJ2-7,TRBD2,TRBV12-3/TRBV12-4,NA,CASSSSASGSEQYF,TGTGCCAGCAGTAGTTCGGCTAGCGGGAGTGAGCAGTACTTC
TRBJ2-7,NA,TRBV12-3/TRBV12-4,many,CASSLGGLAYEQYF,TGTGCCAGCAGTCTCGGTGGTCTAGCCTACGAGCAGTACTTC
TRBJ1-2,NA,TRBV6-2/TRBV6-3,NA,CASSYWTDHYGYTF,TGTGCCAGCAGTTACTGGACAGACCACTATGGCTACACCTTC
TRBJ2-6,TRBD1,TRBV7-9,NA,CASNQDRVRSGANVLTF,TGTGCCAGCAATCAGGACAGGGTGCGCTCTGGGGCCAACGTCCTGACTTTC
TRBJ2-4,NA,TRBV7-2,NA,CASSGGGQIQYF,TGTGCCAGCAGCGGGGGGGGACAGATTCAGTACTTC
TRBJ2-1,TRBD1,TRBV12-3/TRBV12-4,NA,CASSLLQGAGYNEQFF,TGTGCCAGCAGTTTACTCCAGGGGGCTGGGTACAATGAGCAGTTCTTC
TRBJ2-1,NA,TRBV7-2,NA,CASSLQGGDNEQFF,TGTGCCAGCAGCTTGCAGGGGGGAGACAATGAGCAGTTCTTC
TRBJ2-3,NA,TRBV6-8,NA,CASSTTRVSTDTQYF,TGTGCCAGCAGTACAACCAGGGTTAGCACAGATACGCAGTATTTT
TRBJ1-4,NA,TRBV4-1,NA,CASSQDPTTNEKLFF,TGCGCCAGCAGCCAAGATCCTACAACTAATGAAAAACTGTTTTTT
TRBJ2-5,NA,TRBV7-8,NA,CASSLWRGQETQYF,TGTGCCAGCAGCTTATGGCGGGGACAAGAGACCCAGTACTTC
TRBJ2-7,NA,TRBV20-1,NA,CSAQPAIYEQYF,TGCAGTGCCCAGCCCGCGATCTACGAGCAGTACTTC
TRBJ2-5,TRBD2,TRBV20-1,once,CSARTQRGGSYQETQYF,TGCAGTGCTAGAACCCAGCGGGGGGGATCTTACCAAGAGACCCAGTACTTC
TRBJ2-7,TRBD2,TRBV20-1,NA,CSAGTSGRGSYNEQYF,TGCAGTGCCGGGACTAGCGGGAGAGGATCCTACAATGAGCAGTACTTC
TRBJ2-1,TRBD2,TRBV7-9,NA,CASSLATSGRGDEQFF,TGTGCCAGCAGCTTAGCGACTAGCGGGAGGGGGGATGAGCAGTTCTTC
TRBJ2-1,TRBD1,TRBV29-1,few,CSVAGRGSYNEQFF,TGCAGCGTCGCAGGCAGGGGGTCCTACAATGAGCAGTTCTTC
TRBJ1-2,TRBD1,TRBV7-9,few,CASSLNMGQAVGYTF,TGTGCCAGCAGTCTTAATATGGGACAGGCGGTAGGCTACACCTTC
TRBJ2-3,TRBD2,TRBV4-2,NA,CASSPGTSGGARTDTQYF,TGTGCCAGCAGCCCTGGGACTAGCGGGGGGGCGAGAACAGATACGCAGTATTTT
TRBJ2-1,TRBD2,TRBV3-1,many,CASSQVNPSGDNEQFF,TGTGCCAGCAGCCAAGTGAATCCTAGCGGGGACAATGAGCAGTTCTTC
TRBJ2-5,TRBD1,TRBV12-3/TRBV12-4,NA,CASSPGTGVTQYF,TGTGCCAGCAGTCCCGGGACAGGGGTGACCCAGTACTTC
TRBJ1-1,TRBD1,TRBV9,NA,CASSTWTGANTEAFF,TGTGCCAGCAGCACTTGGACAGGGGCGAACACTGAAGCTTTCTTT
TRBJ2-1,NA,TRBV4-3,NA,CASSQGLSIYEQFF,TGCGCCAGCAGCCAAGGACTCTCGATCTATGAGCAGTTCTTC
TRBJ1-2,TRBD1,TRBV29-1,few,CSVEDDRGKDGYTF,TGCAGCGTTGAAGACGACAGGGGAAAGGATGGCTACACCTTC
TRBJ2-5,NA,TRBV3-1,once,CASSQVAQAQETQYF,TGTGCCAGCAGCCAAGTGGCACAGGCGCAAGAGACCCAGTACTTC